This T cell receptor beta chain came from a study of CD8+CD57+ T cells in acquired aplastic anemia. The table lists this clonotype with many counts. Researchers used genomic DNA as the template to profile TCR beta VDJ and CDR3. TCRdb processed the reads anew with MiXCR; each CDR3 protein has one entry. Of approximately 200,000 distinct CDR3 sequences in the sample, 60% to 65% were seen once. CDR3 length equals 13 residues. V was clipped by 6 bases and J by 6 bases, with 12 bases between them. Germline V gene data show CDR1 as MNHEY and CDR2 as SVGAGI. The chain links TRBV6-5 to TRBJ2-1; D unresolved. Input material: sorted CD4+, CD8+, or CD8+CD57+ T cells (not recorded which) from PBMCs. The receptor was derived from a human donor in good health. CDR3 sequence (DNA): TGTGCCAGCAGCCTAGGAGTGGGCAATGAGCAGTTCTTC. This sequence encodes CASSLGVGNEQFF.